These T cell receptor beta chains were read from a single sample in a study of blood T cells in healthy people across ages. TCRdb re-derived calls from the 5' RACE reads in MiXCR, one entry per CDR3 protein. Of hundreds of thousands of distinct CDR3 sequences in the sample, about 53% were seen once. The sequenced sample consisted of blood. The receptors come from a man older than 75 in good health. Each CDR3 is given with its conserved first and last residue. The order of the fields is V gene, CDR3 length, D gene, J gene, CDR3 protein. The D gene is left open where the match is weak.

TRBV4-2	17	-	TRBJ2-1	CASSQVPGPQTYNEQFF
TRBV6-1	18	TRBD1	-	CASSTRGTGPIIAYEQYF
TRBV5-1	18	TRBD1	TRBJ1-6	CASSLSSTTGLLGSPLHF
TRBV3-1	17	TRBD2	TRBJ2-5	CASSQPRLAGASKTQYF
TRBV20-1	16	TRBD2	TRBJ2-3	CSAPPAGGLSTYTQYF
TRBV5-1	15	-	TRBJ2-2	CASSALVGSPGELFF
TRBV20-1	13	-	TRBJ2-1	CSATGGSRNEQFF
TRBV20-1	13	TRBD1	TRBJ1-5	CSGGTGANQPQHF
TRBV5-1	15	-	TRBJ2-7	CASSLASGFVYEQYF
TRBV25-1	17	-	TRBJ1-5	CASSEWFLSDINQPQHF
TRBV28	12	-	TRBJ1-1	CASRLHPSGAFF
TRBV24-1	15	TRBD1	TRBJ1-2	CATSGIMTGGRGYTF
TRBV4-1	14	-	TRBJ1-2	CASSQVGQPYGYTF
TRBV11-2	15	-	TRBJ2-6	CASSFYSAAANVLTF
TRBV5-1	18	TRBD2	-	CASSLRGERGIRFYEQYF
TRBV28	17	-	TRBJ2-1	CASTTTPGRARVGEQFF
TRBV28	12	-	TRBJ2-7	CASSRGQFEQYF
TRBV12-3/TRBV12-4	16	TRBD2	-	CASTQRREGSYNEQYF
TRBV27	16	-	TRBJ1-1	CASSRETVFRGTEAFF
TRBV10-3	14	TRBD1	TRBJ2-1	CATSGQGSYNEQFF
TRBV10-3	17	TRBD2	TRBJ2-1	CAISESPVGRAYNEQFF
TRBV6-5	15	TRBD1	-	CASSYETGYTYEQYF
TRBV29-1	11	-	TRBJ2-1	CSVLYQETQFF
TRBV29-1	16	TRBD2	TRBJ2-1	CSVEPRTSGSGNEQFF
TRBV7-9	16	TRBD2	TRBJ2-1	CASSSRTSGPYNEQFF
TRBV6-6	12	-	TRBJ2-7	CASSEAHYEQYF
TRBV5-5	14	-	TRBJ2-5	CASSPGTWEETQYF
TRBV20-1	15	-	TRBJ2-1	CSARYGSVGHNEQFF
TRBV4-1	16	-	TRBJ1-1	CASSQGVGGWETEAFF
TRBV29-1	12	-	TRBJ2-7	CSVQGNSYEQYF
TRBV29-1	13	-	TRBJ1-2	CSVGQGRSYGYTF
TRBV15	15	TRBD2	-	CATSSITSGSREQYF
TRBV11-3	13	-	-	CASSSDTNYEQYF
TRBV2	15	TRBD1	TRBJ2-7	CASSEGDRRSYEQYF
TRBV6-6	14	-	TRBJ1-5	CASSGQSSNQPQHF
TRBV30	13	TRBD1	TRBJ2-2	CAWSEGATGELFF
TRBV10-3	14	-	TRBJ1-5	CAISESQGGQPQHF
TRBV6-1	16	TRBD2	TRBJ2-1	CASSVTSSGRANEQFF
TRBV6-1	15	TRBD2	TRBJ2-4	CASSEASGPRNIQYF
TRBV3-1	15	-	TRBJ2-5	CASSPSGEREETQYF
TRBV12-3/TRBV12-4	13	-	TRBJ2-1	CASSLIQYNEQFF
TRBV27	16	-	TRBJ1-6	CASSLSLVGPGSPLHF